The entry below gives a single T cell receptor beta chain sequence along with its context. Its cognate antigen is unknown. Libraries were prepared by immunoSEQ multiplex PCR; TCRdb keeps only in-frame clonotypes and omits some of them. Of some 69,000 clones listed, 70% to 90% are singletons. The data were taken from a study of T cell responses to AZD1222 COVID-19 vaccine. Findings and caveats of the study: With two AZD1222 doses given, Spike-specific TCR breadth and depth both rose. Among those given AZD1222, only six were seropositive at baseline. Repertoires in all cases were sampled only once the peak T cell response had passed.

Second doses that came at about 4 or about 12 weeks were put together. The CDR3 length is 15 residues. The V and J ends lost 4 bases and 0 bases respectively, with 10 bases between them. The V gene's germline CDR1 is MNHEY and CDR2 SVGAGI. The V gene is TRBV6-5, the J gene TRBJ2-1, with D tentatively TRBD2 (5 bases). The clonotype was recovered from an adult who received the AZD1222 COVID-19 vaccine. The sequencing here drew on peripheral blood, taken 28 days after the second AZD1222 dose. This CDR3 is CASSSDWSSYNEQFF. The CDR3 DNA reads TGTGCCAGCAGTTCGGACTGGAGCTCCTACAATGAGCAGTTCTTC.